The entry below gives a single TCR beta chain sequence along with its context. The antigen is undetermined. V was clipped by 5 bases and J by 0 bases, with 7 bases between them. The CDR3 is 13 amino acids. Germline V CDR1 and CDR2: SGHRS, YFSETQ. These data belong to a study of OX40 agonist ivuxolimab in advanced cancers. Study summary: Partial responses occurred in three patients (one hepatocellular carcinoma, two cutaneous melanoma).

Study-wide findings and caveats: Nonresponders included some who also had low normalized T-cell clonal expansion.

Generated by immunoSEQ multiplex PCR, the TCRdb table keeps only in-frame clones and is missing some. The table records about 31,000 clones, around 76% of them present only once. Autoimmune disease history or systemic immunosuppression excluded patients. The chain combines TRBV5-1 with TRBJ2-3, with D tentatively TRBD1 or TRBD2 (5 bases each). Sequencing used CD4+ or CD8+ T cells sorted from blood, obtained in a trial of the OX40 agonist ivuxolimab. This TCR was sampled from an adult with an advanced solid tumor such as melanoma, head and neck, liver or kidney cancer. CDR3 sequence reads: CASRGTSTDTQYF. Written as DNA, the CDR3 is TGCGCCAGCAGGGGGACGAGCACAGATACGCAGTATTTT.